This T cell receptor beta chain was observed in a study of shared clonotypes between healthy human individuals. All donors were healthy HIV-negative adults lacking recent acute infections or vaccinations. Into CD45RA+ naive and CD45RA-negative memory subsets, the CD4+ cells were split. Losses at the gene ends were 5 bases for V and 1 base for J; bases not matched to a gene: 11. The CDR3 totals 17 residues. Germline CDR1 reads LNHDA; CDR2 reads SQIVND (reference sequence). Only in-frame clones appear in the TCRdb table, and some are missing; sequencing was by immunoSEQ multiplex PCR. This sample has some 680,000 clones, with roughly 73% found just once. Findings and limits, study-wide: Relative to clonotypes present in all four donors, those not shared had lower generation probabilities.

On this clone: Its antigen is not known.

The TCR was taken from a woman aged 25 to 39 in good health. Sequencing input: memory CD4+ T cells sorted from blood. Sample subset: CD45RA-negative fraction. The chain carries TRBV19 and TRBJ1-5, with 7 positions matching TRBD1. Here the CDR3 reads CASSPERGRLSNQPQHF. The CDR3 region has the DNA TGTGCCAGTAGTCCCGAAAGGGGGCGGTTGAGCAATCAGCCCCAGCATTTT. Variable domain in full (rest from reference TRBV19 and TRBJ1-5): DGGITQSPKYLFRKEGQNVTLSCEQNLNHDAMYWYRQDPGQGLRLIYYSQIVNDFQKGDIAEGYSVSREKKESFPLTVTSAQKNPTAFYLCASSPERGRLSNQPQHFGDGTRLSIL.